This T cell receptor beta chain came from a study of blood T cell repertoires in COVID-19 (dated by TCRdb to 2020 to 2021). Looking at the study overall: The collaborator samples originated in the United States, Italy and Spain and spanned the acute and convalescent phases of COVID-19. Deeply sampled blood TCRbeta repertoires from subjects exposed to, actively infected with, or recovered from COVID-19 were included in the dataset. Where available, HLA class I and class II types were obtained from metadata supplied by the sample provider rather than from assay-based typing. The prospective study material was composed of cDNA or gDNA derived from T cells, B-cell-depleted T cells, or PBMCs. The repertoires were released in a freely available public database intended as a resource for research on the immune response to SARS-CoV-2. Samples were obtained from the ongoing ImmuneRACE study (first 160 participants) and from 1,254 subjects provided by 6 global collaborators. Nearly every sample came with metadata listing a de-identified subject ID, COVID-19 status, age in years and sex.

TCRbeta CDR3 regions were amplified from genomic DNA by means of the immunoSEQ Assay, a bias-controlled multiplex PCR. In the authors' own workflow: The number of nucleated cells in each sample was estimated from the amplification of reference gene primers within the assay. Sequence reads were collapsed and filtered to measure the absolute abundance of every unique TCRbeta CDR3 rearrangement. For each sample, productive Simpson clonality was calculated by taking the square root of Simpson's diversity index across productive rearrangements. The clones in this table, taken by TCRdb from immuneACCESS, are in-frame only. Not every clone is retained; where verified, under half of the shortfall comes from an unresolved V gene, and the cause of the rest is unknown. The D gene and trimming were derived from the DNA, and the V and J assignments and clone size from that table. Here the sample has some 100,000 clones; almost 80% occur a single time. Over 10% of the sample belongs to the ten largest clones.

From the cysteine through the phenylalanine, the CDR3 covers 16 amino acids. The kept DNA is CDR3 alone, 48 bases in frame from the first base. V is clipped by 3 bases and J by 0 bases, and the sequence between their germline boundaries is 11 bases long. From the germline V gene, CDR1 is ENHRY and CDR2 is SYGVKD. Summary of the overall study and its limitations: The quantity of clinical and demographic metadata differed by source and by participant and was supplied without curation.

Whole blood was collected in K2EDTA tubes by collaborating institutions according to the institutions' own protocols. For TCRbeta analysis, collaborator samples were shipped as frozen whole blood, as isolated PBMCs, or as DNA extracted from either sample type. To note about this clone: Its binding antigen is unknown. No clone much larger than this one lies a single base away; base qualities are absent.

Sequencing was carried out using peripheral blood. The sequence links TRBV10-3 to TRBJ1-4, with the D segment identity uncertain. This sequence originates from a woman in her 70s with acute or convalescent COVID-19. The CDR3 has the sequence CAISDDRGATNEKLFF. The nucleotide sequence reads as follows: TGTGCCATCAGTGATGACCGGGGTGCAACTAATGAAAAACTGTTTTTT.